The present entry profiles one TCR beta chain with its context. Its target is not known. The data stem from a study of OX40 agonist ivuxolimab in advanced cancers. In the study overall: Hepatocellular carcinoma, melanoma, renal cell or head and neck cancer was diagnosed in the dose-escalation patients. The study reported partial responses in three patients: one hepatocellular carcinoma, two cutaneous melanoma. Eligibility admitted prior anti-PD-1, anti-PD-L1 or anti-CTLA-4 therapy; roughly 40% had some. Broader study findings: Clonal expansion in partial responders at 0.1-3.0 mg/kg ranked among the lowest.

Produced via immunoSEQ multiplex PCR; TCRdb's table is partial and in-frame only. The sample contains about 100,000 clones, 70% to 90% of which appear only once. The CDR3 spans 15 residues. Germline CDR1 reads MDHEN; CDR2 reads SYDVKM. V lost 5 bases, J lost 3 bases, and 13 bases lay in between. The V and J genes are TRBV28 and TRBJ1-4; a possible D gene is TRBD1 (5 bases). The sequence was collected from an adult with an advanced solid tumor such as melanoma, head and neck, liver or kidney cancer. Sequencing used CD4+ or CD8+ T cells sorted from blood, obtained in a trial of the OX40 agonist ivuxolimab. For the CDR3, the DNA is TGTGCCAGCAGTCCGGGGCCGCCGGCTAATGAAAAACTGTTTTTT. It codes for CASSPGPPANEKLFF. Together with reference TRBV28 and TRBJ1-4, the CDR3 gives the full variable domain: DVKVTQSSRYLVKRTGEKVFLECVQDMDHENMFWYRQDPGLGLRLIYFSYDVKMKEKGDIPEGYSVSREKKERFSLILESASTNQTSMYLCASSPGPPANEKLFFGSGTQLSVL.